This entry describes one TCR beta chain. Its antigen is undetermined. The entry originates in a study of CD8 T cells in ankylosing spondylitis. Overall study results and limits: Disease-associated clones were CD8+ and fairly uncommon in peripheral blood.

MiXCR, applied by TCRdb to the 5' RACE reads, yields one record per CDR3 protein. The sample lists some 150,000 distinct CDR3 sequences; around 10% were seen once. The CDR3 covers 13 residues. Germline CDR1 is SQVTM and CDR2 is ANQGSEA. V gave up 6 bases and J gave up 7 bases, with 17 bases separating them. This sequence originates from a female donor with ankylosing spondylitis or in good health (not recorded which). The rearrangement links TRBV29-1 to TRBJ2-3; possible D gene TRBD1, 6 bases. Sequences were obtained from blood, either unsorted or a sorted T cell fraction (not recorded which). CDR3 nucleotides: TGCAGCGTGGGGGCCTCGAATAGAAATACGCAGTATTTT. Its protein product is CSVGASNRNTQYF.